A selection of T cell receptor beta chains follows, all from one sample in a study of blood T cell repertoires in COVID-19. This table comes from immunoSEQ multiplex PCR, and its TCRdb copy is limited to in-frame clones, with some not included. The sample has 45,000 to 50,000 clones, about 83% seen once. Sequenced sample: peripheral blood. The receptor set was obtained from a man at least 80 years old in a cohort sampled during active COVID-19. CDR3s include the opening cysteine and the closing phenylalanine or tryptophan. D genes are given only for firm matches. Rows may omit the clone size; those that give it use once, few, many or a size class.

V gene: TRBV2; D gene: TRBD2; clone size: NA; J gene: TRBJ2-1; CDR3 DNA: TGTGCCAGCAGGTGGACTAGCGGGAGTACCTACAATGAGCAGTTCTTC; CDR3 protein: CASRWTSGSTYNEQFF
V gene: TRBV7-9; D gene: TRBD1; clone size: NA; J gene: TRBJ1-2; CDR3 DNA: TGTGCCAGCAGCTCGACAGGGCGGATCAAGACTCGGACCTATGGCTACACCTTC; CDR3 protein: CASSSTGRIKTRTYGYTF
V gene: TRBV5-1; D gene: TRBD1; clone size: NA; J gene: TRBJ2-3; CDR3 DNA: TGCGCCAGCAGCTTGGGGAGGACAGGGGTCGGCACAGATACGCAGTATTTT; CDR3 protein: CASSLGRTGVGTDTQYF
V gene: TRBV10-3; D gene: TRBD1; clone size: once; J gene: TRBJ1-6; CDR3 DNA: TGTGCCATCAGTGACTCCGGGACAGGGCATAATTCACCCCTCCACTTT; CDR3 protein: CAISDSGTGHNSPLHF
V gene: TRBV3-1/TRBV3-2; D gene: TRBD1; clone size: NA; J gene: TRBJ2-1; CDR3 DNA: TGTGCCAGCAGCCCGATAGGACAGGGGAGGGATGAGCAGTTCTTC; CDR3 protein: CASSPIGQGRDEQFF
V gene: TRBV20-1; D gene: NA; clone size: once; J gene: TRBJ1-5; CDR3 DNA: TGCAGTGCTGGGACTGAGCCCCAGCATTTT; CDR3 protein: CSAGTEPQHF
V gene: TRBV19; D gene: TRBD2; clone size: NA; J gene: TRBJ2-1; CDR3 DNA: TGTGCCAGTAGTAGGTTAGCGGGGGGGATGCGGAATGAGCAGTTCTTC; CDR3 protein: CASSRLAGGMRNEQFF
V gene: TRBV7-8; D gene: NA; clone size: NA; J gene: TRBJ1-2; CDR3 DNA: TGTGCCAGCAGCTCCCGTAGTGGCTACACCTTC; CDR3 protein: CASSSRSGYTF
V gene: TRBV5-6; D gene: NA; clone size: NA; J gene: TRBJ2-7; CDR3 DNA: TGTGCCAGCAGCTTGATCGACGAGCAGTACTTC; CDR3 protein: CASSLIDEQYF
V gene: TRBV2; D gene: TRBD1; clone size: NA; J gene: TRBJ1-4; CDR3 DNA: TGTGCCAGCAGCGGACAGGTTAAAGGGAATGAAAAACTGTTTTTT; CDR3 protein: CASSGQVKGNEKLFF
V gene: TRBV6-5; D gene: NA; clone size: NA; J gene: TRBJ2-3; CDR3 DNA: TGTGCCAGCAGGAGAGGACAGGGAGGGACAGATACGCAGTATTTT; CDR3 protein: CASRRGQGGTDTQYF
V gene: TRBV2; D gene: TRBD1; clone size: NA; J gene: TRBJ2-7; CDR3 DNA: TGTGCCAGCAGAAGAGACAGGGGGCCTTACGAGCAGTACTTC; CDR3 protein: CASRRDRGPYEQYF
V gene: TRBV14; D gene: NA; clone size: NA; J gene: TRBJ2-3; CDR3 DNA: TGTGCCAGCAGCCGCCAGGCCTCCAGCACAGATACGCAGTATTTT; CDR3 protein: CASSRQASSTDTQYF
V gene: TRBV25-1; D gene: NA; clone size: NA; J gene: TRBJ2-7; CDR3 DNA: TGTGCCAGCAGTGAACAGGGATACGAGCAGTACTTC; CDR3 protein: CASSEQGYEQYF
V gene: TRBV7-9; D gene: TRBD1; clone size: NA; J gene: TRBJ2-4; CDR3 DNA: TGTGCCAGCAGCTCAGGACAGGGGGCGAAGGAAGCCAAAAACATTCAGTACTTC; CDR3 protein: CASSSGQGAKEAKNIQYF
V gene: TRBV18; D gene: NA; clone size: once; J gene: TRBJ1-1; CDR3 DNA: TGTGCCAGCTCACCAGGCAGGGAGGGCAGGGACACTGAAGCTTTCTTT; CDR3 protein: CASSPGREGRDTEAFF
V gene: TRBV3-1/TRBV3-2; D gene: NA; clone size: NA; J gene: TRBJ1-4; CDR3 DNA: TGTGCCAGCAGCCGTCAGGGGCAGGAAAAACTGTTTTTT; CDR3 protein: CASSRQGQEKLFF
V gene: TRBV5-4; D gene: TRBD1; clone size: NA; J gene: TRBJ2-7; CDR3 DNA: TGTGCCAGCAGCTTCCTCCCCCCGGGACAGGGCACCGAGCAGTACTTC; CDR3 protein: CASSFLPPGQGTEQYF
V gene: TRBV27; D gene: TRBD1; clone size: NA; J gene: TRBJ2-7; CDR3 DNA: TGTGCCAGCAGTGCCAGACAGGGCTCCTACGAGCAGTACTTC; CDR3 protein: CASSARQGSYEQYF
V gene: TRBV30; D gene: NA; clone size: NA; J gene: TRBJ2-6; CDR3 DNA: TGTGCCTGGAGTGGTCGACTGGTCTCTGGGGCCAACGTCCTGACTTTC; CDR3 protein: CAWSGRLVSGANVLTF
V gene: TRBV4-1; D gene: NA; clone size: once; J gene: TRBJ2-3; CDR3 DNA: TGCGCCAGCAGCTCCCTCATCTACACAGATACGCAGTATTTT; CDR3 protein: CASSSLIYTDTQYF
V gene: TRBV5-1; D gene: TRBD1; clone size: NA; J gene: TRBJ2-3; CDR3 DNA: TGCGCCAGCACGGGACAGGGAACAGATACGCAGTATTTT; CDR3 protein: CASTGQGTDTQYF
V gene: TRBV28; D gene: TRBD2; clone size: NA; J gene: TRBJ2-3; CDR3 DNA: TGTGCCAGCAGCCCTACCACCGGACTAGCGGGCCGCACAGATACGCAGTATTTT; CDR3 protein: CASSPTTGLAGRTDTQYF
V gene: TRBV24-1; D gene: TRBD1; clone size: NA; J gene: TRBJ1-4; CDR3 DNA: TGTGCCACCAGTGACTCGACAGGGTCTAATGAAAAACTGTTTTTT; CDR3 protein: CATSDSTGSNEKLFF